A single sample gave rise to the 21 T cell receptor beta chains below, sequenced in a study of blood T cell repertoires in COVID-19 (dated by TCRdb to 2018 to 2021). Libraries were prepared through the immunoSEQ multiplex PCR assay. In its TCRdb copy, this immuneACCESS table keeps in-frame sequences only and misses some clones. Where compared with another copy, unresolved V genes explain less than half of these, and the others have no known cause. This sample has 200,000 to 250,000 clones in its table, and about 82% of those were observed once. The ten most abundant clones make up around 6.8% of the sample. Sequencing was performed on peripheral blood. These receptor sequences come from a woman aged 55 to 70 with active or convalescent COVID-19.

The chain recombines TRBV5-1 with TRBJ1-2; TRBD1 matches 10 bases. From germline, CDR1 is SGHRS and CDR2 YFSETQ. With 3 bases clipped from V and 6 bases from J, the junction kept 2 bases outside the gene matches. The CDR3 sequence is 13 residues long. The CDR3 spells CASSSGTGDGYTF. CDR3 coding DNA: TGCGCCAGCAGCTCTGGGACAGGGGATGGCTACACCTTC.

This clone was detected only a few times. The genes are TRBV7-8 and TRBJ2-2; D possibly corresponds to TRBD2 (7 bases). CDR1 SGHVS and CDR2 FQNEAQ come from the germline V gene. Trimming removed 5 bases at V and 2 bases at J, with 15 bases between. CDR3 length: 16 amino acids. The CDR3 bases are TGTGCCAGCAGCCCAAGGGGGGGATCTAACACCGGGGAGCTGTTTTTT. This codes for CASSPRGGSNTGELFF.

V gene TRBV29-1 combines with J gene TRBJ1-5; D unclear. From germline, CDR1 is SQVTM and CDR2 ANQGSEA. Trimming removed 4 bases from V and 0 bases from J, with 7 bases in between. This CDR3 region has 13 residues. The CDR3 region has the DNA TGCAGCGTTGCTATCGATAGCAATCAGCCCCAGCATTTT. Translation: CSVAIDSNQPQHF. The variable domain in full, with the rest retrieved from reference TRBV29-1 and TRBJ1-5, is SAVISQKPSRDICQRGTSLTIQCQVDSQVTMMFWYRQQPGQSLTLIATANQGSEATYESGFVIDKFPISRPNLTFSTLTVSNMSPEDSSIYLCSVAIDSNQPQHFGDGTRLSIL.

This sequence joins TRBV28 and TRBJ2-6; 8 bases are a match to TRBD1. The V gene's germline CDR1 is MDHEN and CDR2 SYDVKM. Germline trimming cut 6 bases from V and 5 bases from J; bases unmatched to any gene: 9. The CDR3 contains 16 residues. Here the CDR3 reads CASSPGQGGWANVLTF. CDR3 coding DNA: TGTGCCAGCAGCCCCGGACAGGGAGGATGGGCCAACGTCCTGACTTTC.

The chain couples TRBV6-6 to TRBJ1-2; D is perhaps TRBD1 (6 bases). From germline, CDR1 is MNHNY and CDR2 SVGAGI (reference sequence). The V end lost 6 bases, the J end lost 8 bases, and 16 bases lay between the germline ends. This CDR3 is built from 13 residues. The CDR3, as DNA: TGTGCCAGCAGGGAACAGGGTGGGATCGGCTACACCTTC. Protein sequence: CASREQGGIGYTF.

This clone was observed once. The chain is built from TRBV19 and TRBJ1-4; 9 nucleotides match TRBD1. The CDR3 is made up of 15 amino acids. V shed 6 bases, J shed 8 bases, and the junction held 10 bases outside the gene matches. Germline CDR1 reads LNHDA; CDR2 reads SQIVND (reference sequence). This CDR3 is CASRGAGQGREKLFF. The CDR3 coding sequence is TGTGCCAGTAGAGGGGCCGGACAGGGGAGGGAAAAACTGTTTTTT.

This clone came up a few times. V gene TRBV4-1 combines with J gene TRBJ2-2; TRBD2 agrees at 7 bases. The length of the CDR3 is 17 residues. After removal of 3 bases from V and 7 bases from J, the junction contained 14 bases not matched to a gene. Germline V gives CDR1 MGHRA, CDR2 YSYEKL. Here the CDR3 reads CASSQAFLREDDGELFF. The CDR3 DNA follows: TGCGCCAGCAGCCAGGCCTTCCTCCGGGAGGACGACGGGGAGCTGTTTTTT.

The chain is built from TRBV19 and TRBJ1-5; 10 nucleotides agree with TRBD1. The CDR3 covers 15 residues. J gave up 8 bases and V 5 bases, and 9 bases lay outside the gene matches. Germline lookup yields CDR1 LNHDA and CDR2 SQIVND (reference sequence). Here the CDR3 DNA reads TGTGCCAGTAGTGCGGGGACAGGGGCCCTAGAGCCCCAGCATTTT. The encoded protein is CASSAGTGALEPQHF.

The V and J genes are TRBV18 and TRBJ2-3; TRBD2 aligns across 15 bases. Trimming cost V 3 bases and J 6 bases; bases outside gene matches: 4. The CDR3 extends over 16 amino acids. Germline CDR1 is KGHSH and CDR2 is LQKENI. CDR3 sequence reads: CASSPGLAGGGDTQYF. The CDR3, as DNA: TGTGCCAGCTCACCGGGACTAGCGGGAGGAGGGGATACGCAGTATTTT.

The genes are TRBV30 and TRBJ2-5; 8 nucleotides agree with TRBD2. The CDR3 is 13 amino acids. Trimming took 0 bases from V and 5 from J; bases not matched to a gene: 2. Germline CDR1 reads GTSNPN; CDR2 reads SVGIG (reference sequence). The CDR3 nucleotides read TGTGCCTGGAGTGTACGGGGGGGGGAGACCCAGTACTTC. Its protein is CAWSVRGGETQYF.

The chain recombines TRBV7-2 with TRBJ2-7; the match to TRBD2 covers 8 bases. The CDR3 has 14 amino acids. The V gene's germline CDR1 is SGHTA and CDR2 FQGNSA. J gave up 5 bases and V 3 bases, and 6 bases lay outside the gene matches. The CDR3 sequence is CASSLMSGSDEQYF. The CDR3 DNA reads TGTGCCAGCAGCTTGATGAGCGGGAGCGACGAGCAGTACTTC.

This clone was found once. J is TRBJ2-1 and V is TRBV2, with TRBD2 matching over 11 bases. This CDR3 spans 17 amino acids. Unmatched junction bases numbered 8, after V lost 7 bases and J lost 0 bases. Germline CDR1 SNHLY, CDR2 FYNNEI. The CDR3, as DNA: TGTGCCAGCACCGAGGGACTAGCGGCAAGCTCCTACAATGAGCAGTTCTTC. Translating gives CASTEGLAASSYNEQFF.

In this sample, this clone turned up a few times. The rearrangement links TRBV3-1 (or the pseudogene TRBV3-2) to TRBJ2-5; 7 nucleotides agree with TRBD1. Looked up from germline, CDR1 is LGHDT and CDR2 is YNNKEL (reference sequence). The CDR3 is 12 amino acids. The J segment lost 5 bases and the V segment lost 9 bases, leaving 6 bases of the junction unmatched. In DNA, the CDR3 is TGTGCCAGTCGGGACAGTTCGGAGACCCAGTACTTC. This encodes CASRDSSETQYF.

The V call is TRBV6-6, the J call TRBJ1-5, with D tentatively TRBD1 (5 bases). CDR3 length: 14 amino acids. Germline values: CDR1 MNHNY, CDR2 SVGAGI (reference sequence). Trimming cost V 0 bases and J 8 bases, with 11 bases left between them. In DNA, the CDR3 is TGTGCCAGCAGTTACTCGGGGGAGGGAAAGCCCCAGCATTTT. It codes for CASSYSGEGKPQHF.

This rearrangement joins TRBV27 to TRBJ2-1; 7 nucleotides line up with TRBD2. V shed 0 bases, J shed 5 bases, and the junction held 10 bases outside the gene matches. This CDR3 is built from 17 residues. The germline gives CDR1 MNHEY, CDR2 SMNVEV (reference sequence). The CDR3, as DNA: TGTGCCAGCAGTTTATCATCGATAAGCGGGATCCACAATGAGCAGTTCTTC. Translation gives CASSLSSISGIHNEQFF.

This sequence joins TRBV5-4 and TRBJ1-1; D remains unclear. The CDR3 totals 14 residues. V lost 0 bases and J 1 base, leaving 7 bases between the germline ends. Germline V gene sequence: CDR1 SGHNT, CDR2 YYREEE (reference sequence). CDR3 in amino acids: CASSLGTRNTEAFF. CDR3 sequence (DNA): TGTGCCAGCAGCTTGGGTACCAGGAACACTGAAGCTTTCTTT.

J is TRBJ1-2 and V is TRBV6-5; the match to TRBD1 covers 10 bases. V lost 5 bases to trimming and J lost 4 bases; unmatched junction nucleotides: 7. The CDR3 spans 15 residues. The germline gives CDR1 MNHEY, CDR2 SVGAGI. The CDR3 loop is CASSTGQGSVYGYTF. CDR3 DNA sequence: TGTGCCAGCAGTACGGGACAGGGGTCTGTCTATGGCTACACCTTC.

The V call is TRBV5-4, the J call TRBJ2-1; perhaps TRBD2 as D (6 bases). The germline gives CDR1 SGHNT, CDR2 YYREEE (reference sequence). Trimming stripped 4 bases from V and 6 bases from J, with 26 bases between. The CDR3 totals 18 residues. The CDR3 loop reads CASSLGGRGSLSGNEQFF. DNA for the CDR3: TGTGCCAGCAGCCTGGGGGGTAGAGGGTCCCTCTCCGGCAATGAGCAGTTCTTC.

The chain joins TRBV5-1 to TRBJ2-1, with 9 bases fitting TRBD2. The CDR3 is 15 amino acids. The ends lost 2 bases at V and 2 bases at J; junction bases unmatched: 2. The germline gives CDR1 SGHRS, CDR2 YFSETQ. The chain's CDR3 is CASSLAGGTYNEQFF. In DNA form, the CDR3 reads TGCGCCAGCAGCTTAGCGGGAGGAACCTACAATGAGCAGTTCTTC.

The V gene is TRBV3-1 (or the pseudogene TRBV3-2), the J gene TRBJ2-1, with D possibly matching TRBD2 (5 bases). Trimming shortened V by 4 bases and J by 4 bases, and 8 bases separated the two germline ends. Germline CDR1 LGHDT, CDR2 YNNKEL (reference sequence). The CDR3 has 13 amino acids. The CDR3 reads CASSRGLYNEQFF. The CDR3 DNA is TGTGCCAGCAGCCGCGGACTGTACAATGAGCAGTTCTTC.

This clone showed up just a few times. The chain uses TRBV3-1 (or the pseudogene TRBV3-2) and TRBJ2-1; TRBD2 aligns across 9 bases. Germline V gene data show CDR1 as LGHDT and CDR2 as YNNKEL (reference sequence). With 4 bases clipped from V and 8 bases from J, the junction kept 12 bases outside the gene matches. The CDR3 covers 16 residues. The DNA for the CDR3 is TGTGCCAGCAGCCGCCGGATTGCGGGAGGGTTCGATGAGCAGTTCTTC. Residues: CASSRRIAGGFDEQFF.